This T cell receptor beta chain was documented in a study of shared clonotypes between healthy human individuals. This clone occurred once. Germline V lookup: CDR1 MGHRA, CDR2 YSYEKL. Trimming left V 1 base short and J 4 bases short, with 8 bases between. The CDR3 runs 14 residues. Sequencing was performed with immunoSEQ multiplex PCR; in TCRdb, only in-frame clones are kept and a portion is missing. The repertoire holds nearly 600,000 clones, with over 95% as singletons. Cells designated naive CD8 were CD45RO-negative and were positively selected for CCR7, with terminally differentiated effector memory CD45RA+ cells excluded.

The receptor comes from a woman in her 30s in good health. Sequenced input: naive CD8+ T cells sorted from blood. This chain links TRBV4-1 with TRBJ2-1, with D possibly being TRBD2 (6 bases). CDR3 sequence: CASSQAGTYNEQFF. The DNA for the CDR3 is TGCGCCAGCAGCCAAGCAGGGACTTACAATGAGCAGTTCTTC.